The following is a T cell receptor beta chain sequence with its context. Here immunoSEQ multiplex PCR was the method, and the copy in TCRdb shows in-frame clones only, minus some. The sample has 80,000 or so clones; approximately 94% are singletons. Germline assignment: CDR1 DFQATT and CDR2 SNEGSKA (reference sequence). Trimming took 3 bases from V and 0 from J, leaving 11 bases between them. The CDR3 runs to 14 residues. This record belongs to a study of control samples from healthy donors and cancer patients. The V gene is TRBV20-1, the J gene TRBJ1-2; unclear D gene. Specimen: blood. The receptor comes from a woman between 40 and 55 years old in good health. Here the CDR3 reads CSASPRRANYGYTF. The CDR3 DNA is TGCAGTGCTAGTCCCAGGAGAGCTAACTATGGCTACACCTTC.